The present T cell receptor beta chain was sequenced within a study of blood T cell repertoires in COVID-19. Study-wide context: COVID-19 samples from acute and convalescent phases originated in the United States, Italy and Spain.

TCRdb keeps only in-frame clones here, not all; method: immunoSEQ multiplex PCR. This table has about 250,000 clones, over 80% appearing once. CDR1 SGHVS and CDR2 FNYEAQ come from the germline V gene. V lost 5 bases and J lost 2, with 22 bases in between. This CDR3 is built from 18 residues. The sequenced material came from peripheral blood. This sequence originates from a woman aged 35 to 49 who had recovered from COVID-19. The chain has TRBV7-6 and TRBJ1-5; D might be TRBD1 (5 bases). Written as DNA, the CDR3 is TGTGCCAGCAGCAGACGTGGGCCGGATGGGGCGGGCAATCAGCCCCAGCATTTT. This encodes CASSRRGPDGAGNQPQHF.